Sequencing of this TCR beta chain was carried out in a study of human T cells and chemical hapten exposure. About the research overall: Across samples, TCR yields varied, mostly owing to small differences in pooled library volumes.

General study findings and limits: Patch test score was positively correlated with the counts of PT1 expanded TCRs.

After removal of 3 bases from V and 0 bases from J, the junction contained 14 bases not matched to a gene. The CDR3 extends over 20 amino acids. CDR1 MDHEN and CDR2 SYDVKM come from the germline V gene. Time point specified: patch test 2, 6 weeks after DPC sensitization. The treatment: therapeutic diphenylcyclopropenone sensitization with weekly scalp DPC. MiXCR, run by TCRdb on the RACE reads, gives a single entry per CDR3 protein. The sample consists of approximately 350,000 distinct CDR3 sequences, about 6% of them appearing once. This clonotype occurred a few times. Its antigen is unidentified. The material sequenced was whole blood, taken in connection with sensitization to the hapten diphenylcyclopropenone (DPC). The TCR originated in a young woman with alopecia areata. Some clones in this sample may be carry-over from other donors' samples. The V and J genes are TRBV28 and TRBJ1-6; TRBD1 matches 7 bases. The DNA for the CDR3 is TGTGCCAGCAGTTTTCCCAGGTTGGCAGGGGGGAGCTCCTATAATTCACCCCTCCACTTT. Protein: CASSFPRLAGGSSYNSPLHF.